The present T cell receptor (beta chain) was sequenced within a study of shared clonotypes between healthy human individuals. Researchers partitioned CD4+ cells into CD45RA+ naive and CD45RA-negative memory subsets. Libraries were prepared by immunoSEQ multiplex PCR; TCRdb keeps only in-frame clonotypes and omits some of them. The data hold millions of clones, with approximately 95% observed a single time. Sequencing was done on a sample of naive CD4+ T cells from PBMCs. Subset given: CD45RA+ positively selected. This TCR came from a man younger than 35 in good health. Some clones in this sample may be carry-over from other donors' samples.

The CDR3 nucleotides read TGCGCCAGCAGCCAGGGAACAGGGATAGGAAACACCATATATTTT. The encoded protein is CASSQGTGIGNTIYF. The V and J genes are TRBV4-1 and TRBJ1-3, with a possible D match to TRBD1 (6 bases). The CDR3 consists of 15 residues. Germline loops: CDR1 MGHRA, CDR2 YSYEKL. Trimming cost V 3 bases and J 4 bases, with 13 bases left between them.